The clone carrying this T cell receptor (beta chain) was seen a single time. Its antigen is undetermined. Measured with immunoSEQ multiplex PCR; TCRdb has only the in-frame clones, and not every one. Of 120,000 to 150,000 clones in the sample, approximately 90% were seen once. Per germline, CDR1 SGDLS and CDR2 YYNGEE. The CDR3 is 14 residues long. Trimming took 2 bases from V and 4 from J, leaving 9 bases between them. The data originate from a study of Ad26.COV2.S vaccination and SARS-CoV-2 variants. Whole-study findings and limits: Vaccine recipients showed a spike-specific TCR breadth that was higher than in placebo recipients. It was found that vaccine and placebo recipients had similar non-spike TCR breadth.

Sequencing was performed on peripheral blood, taken after recovery from COVID-19. V gene TRBV9 combines with J gene TRBJ2-2; TRBD1 or TRBD2 may be the D gene (5 bases each). This receptor was identified in a human donor who had recovered from COVID-19. The CDR3 here is CASSVGDGTGELFF. The CDR3 nucleotides are TGTGCCAGCAGCGTTGGGGACGGCACCGGGGAGCTGTTTTTT.